This TCR beta chain appears in the sequencing data of a study of T cell responses to AZD1222 COVID-19 vaccine. Study results and caveats: Nearly half of the spike-specific TCRs reportedly recognize variant regions that carry no mutations. Distributed over spike, vaccine-associated CD4 TCRs predominated at 160-218 and 743-854.

As concerns this clone: Its cognate antigen is unknown.

Assay used: immunoSEQ multiplex PCR; TCRdb lists only in-frame clones, some missing. The sample yields approximately 150,000 clones, more than 75% seen once. The material sequenced was peripheral blood, taken 28 days after the second AZD1222 dose. This TCR came from an adult who received the AZD1222 COVID-19 vaccine.

In DNA, the CDR3 is TGTGCCAGCAGCCCCGGGACAGAGGAAGCTTTCTTT. This encodes CASSPGTEEAFF. J is TRBJ1-1 and V is TRBV11-1, with 7 bases fitting TRBD1. This CDR3 has 12 amino acids. Germline V gene data show CDR1 as SGHAT and CDR2 as FQDESV (reference sequence). Losses at the gene ends were 5 bases for V and 8 bases for J; bases not matched to a gene: 5. Full variable domain (missing parts from reference TRBV11-1 and TRBJ1-1): EAEVAQSPRYKITEKSQAVAFWCDPISGHATLYWYRQILGQGPELLVQFQDESVVDDSQLPKDRFSAERLKGVDSTLKIQPAELGDSAMYLCASSPGTEEAFFGQGTRLTVV.